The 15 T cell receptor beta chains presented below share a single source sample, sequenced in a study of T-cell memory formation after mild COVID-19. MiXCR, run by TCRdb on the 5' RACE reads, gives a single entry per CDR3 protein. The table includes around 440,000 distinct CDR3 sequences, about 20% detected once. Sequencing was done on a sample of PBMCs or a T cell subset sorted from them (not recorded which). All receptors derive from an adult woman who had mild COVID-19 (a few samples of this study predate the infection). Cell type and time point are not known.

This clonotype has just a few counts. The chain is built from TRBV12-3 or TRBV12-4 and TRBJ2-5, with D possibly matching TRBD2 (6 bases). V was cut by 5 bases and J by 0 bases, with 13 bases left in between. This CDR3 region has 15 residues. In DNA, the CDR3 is TGTGCCAGCAGTGCCCGGGAGCGAAACCAAGAGACCCAGTACTTC. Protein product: CASSARERNQETQYF.

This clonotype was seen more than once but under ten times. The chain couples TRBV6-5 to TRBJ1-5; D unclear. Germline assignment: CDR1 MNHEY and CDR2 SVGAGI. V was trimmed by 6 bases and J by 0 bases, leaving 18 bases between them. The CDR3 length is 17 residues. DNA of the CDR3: TGTGCCAGCAGCCCCTCTGCGGTACTCTATAGCAATCAGCCCCAGCATTTT. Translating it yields CASSPSAVLYSNQPQHF.

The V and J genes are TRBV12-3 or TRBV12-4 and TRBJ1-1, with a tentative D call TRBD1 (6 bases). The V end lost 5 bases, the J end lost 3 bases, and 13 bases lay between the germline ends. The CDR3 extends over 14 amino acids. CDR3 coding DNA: TGTGCCAGCAGTCCCCGACAGGACCACACTGAAGCTTTCTTT. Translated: CASSPRQDHTEAFF.

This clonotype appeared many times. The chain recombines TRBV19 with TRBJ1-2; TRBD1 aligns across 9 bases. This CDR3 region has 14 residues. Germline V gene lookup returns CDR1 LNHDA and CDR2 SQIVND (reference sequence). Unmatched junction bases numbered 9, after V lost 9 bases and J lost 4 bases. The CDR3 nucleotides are TGTGCCAGCGTCAAGGACAGGGGAGGCTATGGCTACACCTTC. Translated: CASVKDRGGYGYTF.

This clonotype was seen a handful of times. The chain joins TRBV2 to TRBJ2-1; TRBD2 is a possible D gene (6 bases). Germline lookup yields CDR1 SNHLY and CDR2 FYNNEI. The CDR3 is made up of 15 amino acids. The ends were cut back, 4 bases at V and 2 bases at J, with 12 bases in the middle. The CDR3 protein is CASSVWGVPYNEQFF. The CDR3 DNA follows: TGTGCCAGCAGTGTGTGGGGGGTCCCCTACAATGAGCAGTTCTTC.

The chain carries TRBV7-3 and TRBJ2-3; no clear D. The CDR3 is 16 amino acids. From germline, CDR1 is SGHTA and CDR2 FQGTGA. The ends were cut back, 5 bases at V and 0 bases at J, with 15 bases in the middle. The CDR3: CASSPARVLSTDTQYF. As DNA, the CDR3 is TGTGCCAGCAGCCCAGCCCGGGTCCTTAGCACAGATACGCAGTATTTT. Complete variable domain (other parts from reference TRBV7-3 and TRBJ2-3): GAGVSQTPSNKVTEKGKYVELRCDPISGHTALYWYRQSLGQGPEFLIYFQGTGAADDSGLPNDRFFAVRPEGSVSTLKIQRTERGDSAVYLCASSPARVLSTDTQYFGPGTRLTVL.

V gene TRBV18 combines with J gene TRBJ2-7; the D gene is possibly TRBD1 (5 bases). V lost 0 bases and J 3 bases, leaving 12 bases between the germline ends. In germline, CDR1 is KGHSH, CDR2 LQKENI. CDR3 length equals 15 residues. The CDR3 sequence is CASSPPAGRYYEQYF. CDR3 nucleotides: TGTGCCAGCTCACCACCAGCAGGGCGGTACTACGAGCAGTACTTC.

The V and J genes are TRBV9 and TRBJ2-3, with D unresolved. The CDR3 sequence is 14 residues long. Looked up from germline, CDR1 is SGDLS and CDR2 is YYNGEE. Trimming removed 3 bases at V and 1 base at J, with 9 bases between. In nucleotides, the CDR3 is TGTGCCAGCAGCGGGGCGTGGGGCACAGATACGCAGTATTTT. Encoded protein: CASSGAWGTDTQYF.

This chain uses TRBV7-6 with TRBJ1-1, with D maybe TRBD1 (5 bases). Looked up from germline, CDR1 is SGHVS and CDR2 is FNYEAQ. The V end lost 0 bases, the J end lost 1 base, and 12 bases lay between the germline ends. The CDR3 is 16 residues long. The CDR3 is CASSLAEGLGNTEAFF. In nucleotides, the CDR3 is TGTGCCAGCAGCTTAGCAGAGGGGCTGGGGAACACTGAAGCTTTCTTT. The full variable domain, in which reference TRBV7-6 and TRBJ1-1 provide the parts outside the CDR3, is GAGVSQSPRYKVTKRGQDVALRCDPISGHVSLYWYRQALGQGPEFLTYFNYEAQQDKSGLPNDRFSAERPEGSISTLTIQRTEQRDSAMYRCASSLAEGLGNTEAFFGQGTRLTVV.

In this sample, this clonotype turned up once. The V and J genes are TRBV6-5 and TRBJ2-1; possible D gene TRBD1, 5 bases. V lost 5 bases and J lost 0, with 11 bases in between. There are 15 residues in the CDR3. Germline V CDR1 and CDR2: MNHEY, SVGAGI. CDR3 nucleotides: TGTGCCAGCAGTCCGACAGACAGCTCCTACAATGAGCAGTTCTTC. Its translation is CASSPTDSSYNEQFF.

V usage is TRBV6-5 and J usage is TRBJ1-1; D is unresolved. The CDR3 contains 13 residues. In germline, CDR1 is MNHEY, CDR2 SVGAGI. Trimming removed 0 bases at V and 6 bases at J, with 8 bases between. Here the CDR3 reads CASSYSGGPEAFF. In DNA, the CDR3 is TGTGCCAGCAGTTACTCCGGTGGTCCTGAAGCTTTCTTT.

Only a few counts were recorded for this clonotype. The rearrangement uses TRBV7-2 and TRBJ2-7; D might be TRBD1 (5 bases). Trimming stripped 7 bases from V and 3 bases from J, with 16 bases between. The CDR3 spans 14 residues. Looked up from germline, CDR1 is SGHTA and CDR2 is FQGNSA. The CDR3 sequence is CASTFTDRDYEQYF. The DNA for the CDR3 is TGTGCCAGCACCTTCACCGACAGAGACTACGAGCAGTACTTC.

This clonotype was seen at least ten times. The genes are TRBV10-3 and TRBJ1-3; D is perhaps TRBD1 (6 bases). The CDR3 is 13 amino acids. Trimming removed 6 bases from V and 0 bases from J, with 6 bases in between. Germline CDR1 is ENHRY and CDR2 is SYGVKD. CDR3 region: CAIRDSSGNTIYF. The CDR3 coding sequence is TGTGCCATCAGGGACAGCTCTGGAAACACCATATATTTT.

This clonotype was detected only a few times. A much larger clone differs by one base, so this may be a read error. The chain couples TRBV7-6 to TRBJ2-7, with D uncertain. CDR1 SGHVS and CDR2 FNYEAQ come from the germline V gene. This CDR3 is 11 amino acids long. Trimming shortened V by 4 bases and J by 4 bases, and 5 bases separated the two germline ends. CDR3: CASSSNYEQYF. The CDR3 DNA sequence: TGTGCCAGCAGCTCCAATTACGAGCAGTACTTC.

This CDR3 is CSARGPGPDTQYF. The CDR3 nucleotides are TGCAGTGCTAGAGGGCCAGGTCCAGATACGCAGTATTTT. V gene TRBV20-1 combines with J gene TRBJ2-3; D gene ambiguous. Between the trimmed V and J ends, which lost 1 base and 4 bases, there was a span of 9 bases. CDR1 and CDR2 (germline): DFQATT, SNEGSKA (reference sequence). This CDR3 contains 13 residues.